In this sample, the clone carrying this T cell receptor (beta chain) turned up many times. These data are taken from a study of T-cell reconstitution after alpha-beta-depleted transplantation in children. V lost 0 bases, J lost 4 bases, and 7 bases lay in between. Germline V gene lookup returns CDR1 LNHNV and CDR2 YYDKDF (reference sequence). The CDR3 totals 14 residues. Unique molecular identifiers were used in preparing the TCRbeta library. TCRdb passed the PCR reads through MiXCR, listing each CDR3 protein once. The data contain around 680,000 distinct CDR3 sequences, approximately 16% of them seen just once; the ten biggest clones take up 1.1%.

The J gene is TRBJ1-3, the V gene TRBV15; D is ambiguous. This sample comprised PBMCs from the stem cell graft donor, obtained from the stem cell graft. The receptor was derived from a human donor who donated a stem cell graft to a child with acute myeloid leukemia. The CDR3: CATSRDLRGNTIYF. DNA for the CDR3: TGTGCCACCAGCAGAGATCTTAGAGGAAACACCATATATTTT.